A single sample gave rise to the 7 T cell receptor beta chains below, sequenced in a study of T-cell memory formation after mild COVID-19. TCRdb reprocessed the 5' RACE reads with MiXCR, giving one entry per CDR3 protein. Here the sample spans around 130,000 distinct CDR3 sequences, 15% to 20% being singletons. Source material: PBMCs or a T cell subset sorted from them (not recorded which). The receptors were gathered from an adult woman who had mild COVID-19 (a few samples of this study predate the infection). Cell type and time point are not known.

The J gene is TRBJ2-6, the V gene TRBV20-1; 7 bases match TRBD1. The CDR3 sequence is 15 residues long. In germline, CDR1 is DFQATT, CDR2 SNEGSKA (reference sequence). Unmatched junction bases numbered 2, after V lost 1 base and J lost 2 bases. CDR3 in DNA: TGCAGTGCTAGAGTGACAGGGACTGGGGCCAACGTCCTGACTTTC. Encoded protein: CSARVTGTGANVLTF.

This clonotype was observed a handful of times. The chain couples TRBV3-1 to TRBJ2-7; TRBD1 might be the D (6 bases). This CDR3 has 13 amino acids. Germline V gene sequence: CDR1 LGHDT, CDR2 YNNKEL (reference sequence). The germline V and J ends were trimmed by 2 bases and 6 bases, with 11 bases remaining between them. The CDR3 DNA reads as TGTGCCAGCAGCCAATTACAGGGTTTCGAGCAGTACTTC. This encodes CASSQLQGFEQYF.

The gene calls are TRBV4-1 and TRBJ2-1, with TRBD2 matching over 9 bases. Per germline, CDR1 MGHRA and CDR2 YSYEKL. V gave up 0 bases and J gave up 6 bases; unmatched junction bases: 6. This CDR3 is 16 amino acids long. The CDR3 loop is CASSQERGGALNEQFF. The DNA of the CDR3 is TGCGCCAGCAGCCAAGAGCGCGGGGGGGCCCTCAATGAGCAGTTCTTC.

This clonotype was counted only a few times. The chain combines TRBV29-1 with TRBJ2-1, with TRBD2 identical over 7 bases. CDR3 size: 16 residues. Trimming at V came to 4 bases and at J to 9 bases, leaving 18 bases not matched to a gene. Germline CDR1 is SQVTM and CDR2 is ANQGSEA. The CDR3 is CSVVLLAVYGGGEQFF. CDR3 bases: TGCAGCGTTGTGTTGCTAGCGGTTTATGGGGGTGGTGAGCAGTTCTTC.

This clonotype came up a few times. DNA for the CDR3: TGTGCCAGCAGCGTAGGTCCCAGCCTGATGGAGACCCAGTACTTC. Translation gives CASSVGPSLMETQYF. V is TRBV9 and J is TRBJ2-5; unclear D gene. From germline, CDR1 is SGDLS and CDR2 YYNGEE. V lost 0 bases and J 5 bases, leaving 14 bases between the germline ends. This CDR3 spans 15 amino acids. The entire variable domain, with the rest obtained from reference TRBV9 and TRBJ2-5, is as follows: DSGVTQTPKHLITATGQRVTLRCSPRSGDLSVYWYQQSLDQGLQFLIQYYNGEERAKGNILERFSAQQFPDLHSELNLSSLELGDSALYFCASSVGPSLMETQYFGPGTRLLVL.

This clonotype was recorded a few times. The chain employs TRBV7-2 and TRBJ1-1, with a weak D call TRBD1 (5 bases). The V gene lost 4 bases and the J gene lost 4 bases, with 16 bases spanning the gap. CDR1 and CDR2 (germline): SGHTA, FQGNSA. The CDR3 runs to 15 residues. CDR3 sequence reads: CASSSLRDLITEAFF. The CDR3 bases are TGTGCCAGCAGCTCACTCCGGGACTTAATCACTGAAGCTTTCTTT.

This clonotype was counted only a few times. CDR3 loop: CASSLGGSSTDTQYF. The CDR3 DNA follows: TGTGCCAGCAGCCTGGGGGGGTCAAGCACAGATACGCAGTATTTT. This chain links TRBV6-5 with TRBJ2-3; TRBD2 agrees at 7 bases. The J segment lost 0 bases and the V segment lost 6 bases, leaving 6 bases of the junction unmatched. Germline loops: CDR1 MNHEY, CDR2 SVGAGI. The CDR3 contains 15 residues.